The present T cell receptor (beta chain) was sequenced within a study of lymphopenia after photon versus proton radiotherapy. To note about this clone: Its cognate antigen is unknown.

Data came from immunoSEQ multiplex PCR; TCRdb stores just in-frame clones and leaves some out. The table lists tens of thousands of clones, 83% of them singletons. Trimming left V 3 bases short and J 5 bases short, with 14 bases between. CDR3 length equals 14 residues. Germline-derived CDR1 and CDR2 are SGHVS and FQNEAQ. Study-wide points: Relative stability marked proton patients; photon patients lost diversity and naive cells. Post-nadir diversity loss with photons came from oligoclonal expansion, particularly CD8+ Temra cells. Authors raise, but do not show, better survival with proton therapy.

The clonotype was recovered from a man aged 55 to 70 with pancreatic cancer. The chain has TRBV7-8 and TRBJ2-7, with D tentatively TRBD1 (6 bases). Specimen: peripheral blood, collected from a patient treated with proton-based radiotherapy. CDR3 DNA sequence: TGTGCCAGCAGCTTTGACGGGACAAGAGACGAGCAGTACTTC. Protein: CASSFDGTRDEQYF.